These 14 T cell receptor beta chains came from one sample sequenced in a study of blood T cell repertoires in COVID-19. Using immunoSEQ multiplex PCR, the repertoire was profiled, and TCRdb retains in-frame clones only, with some absent. The table shows 200,000 or so clones, with around nine tenths occurring only once. Sequencing was carried out using peripheral blood. These receptors were obtained from a man aged 55-75 years who had recovered from COVID-19.

The rearrangement uses TRBV5-5 and TRBJ2-7; the match to TRBD1 covers 12 bases. V dropped 5 bases and J dropped 7; count of bases not matched to a gene: 10. CDR3 length: 15 amino acids. Germline CDR1 SGHKS, CDR2 YYEKEE (reference sequence). CDR3 region: CASRSPGQGAREQYF. The CDR3, as DNA: TGTGCCAGCAGATCCCCGGGACAGGGGGCGCGGGAGCAGTACTTC.

The gene calls are TRBV7-2 and TRBJ2-5, with 8 positions matching TRBD1. The CDR3 consists of 16 residues. The germline V gene has CDR1 SGHTA and CDR2 FQGNSA. Trimming cost V 6 bases and J 1 base; bases outside gene matches: 10. In nucleotides, the CDR3 is TGTGCCAGCAGACAAAATCTGGGGACAGGCCAAGAGACCCAGTACTTC. Residues: CASRQNLGTGQETQYF.

The chain combines TRBV5-8 with TRBJ1-5, with 7 bases aligning to TRBD1. CDR3 length: 14 residues. Trimming took 0 bases from V and 5 from J; bases not matched to a gene: 2. Looked up from germline, CDR1 is SGHTS and CDR2 is YDEGEE. This CDR3 is CASSLEGADQPQHF. The CDR3 nucleotides are TGTGCCAGCAGCTTGGAGGGGGCCGATCAGCCCCAGCATTTT.

The V gene is TRBV10-3, the J gene TRBJ2-7; D might be TRBD2 (6 bases). The V end was cut by 11 bases, the J end by 3 bases, with 14 bases between. The germline V gene has CDR1 ENHRY and CDR2 SYGVKD. CDR3 length: 12 residues. The CDR3 DNA sequence: TGTGCCTCAAGTGGAGGGAACTACGAGCAGTACTTC. Protein: CASSGGNYEQYF.

The chain couples TRBV19 to TRBJ1-1, with no clear D. With 4 bases removed from V and 4 bases from J, the gap between germline ends came to 13 bases. Germline values: CDR1 LNHDA, CDR2 SQIVND (reference sequence). This CDR3 is 14 amino acids long. CDR3 residues: CASSSPAGSTEAFF. In DNA, the CDR3 is TGTGCCAGTAGTAGCCCAGCAGGTAGCACTGAAGCTTTCTTT. The variable domain in full, with the rest retrieved from reference TRBV19 and TRBJ1-1, is DGGITQSPKYLFRKEGQNVTLSCEQNLNHDAMYWYRQDPGQGLRLIYYSQIVNDFQKGDIAEGYSVSREKKESFPLTVTSAQKNPTAFYLCASSSPAGSTEAFFGQGTRLTVV.

The J gene is TRBJ2-1, the V gene TRBV20-1, with D possibly matching TRBD2 (5 bases). Germline V gene data show CDR1 as DFQATT and CDR2 as SNEGSKA (reference sequence). CDR3 size: 12 residues. Trimming removed 3 bases at V and 7 bases at J, with 10 bases between. CDR3 sequence reads: CSASSPGNEQFF. CDR3 bases: TGCAGTGCTAGTTCTCCGGGGAATGAGCAGTTCTTC.

The chain recombines TRBV5-1 with TRBJ2-3, with unresolved D. Trimming cost V 3 bases and J 0 bases, with 11 bases left between them. This CDR3 region has 15 residues. Germline CDR1 is SGHRS and CDR2 is YFSETQ. Here the CDR3 reads CASSSYPSSTDTQYF. The CDR3 coding sequence is TGCGCCAGCAGCTCCTATCCTTCTAGCACAGATACGCAGTATTTT. Full variable domain (outside the CDR3, taken from reference TRBV5-1 and TRBJ2-3): KAGVTQTPRYLIKTRGQQVTLSCSPISGHRSVSWYQQTPGQGLQFLFEYFSETQRNKGNFPGRFSGRQFSNSRSEMNVSTLELGDSALYLCASSSYPSSTDTQYFGPGTRLTVL.

This rearrangement joins TRBV5-1 to TRBJ2-7; 10 positions agree with TRBD1. CDR1 and CDR2 (germline): SGHRS, YFSETQ. The length of the CDR3 is 15 residues. V trimming: 6 bases; J trimming: 4 bases; junction bases outside the gene matches: 10. Here the CDR3 reads CASTPRGQGSYEQYF. Written as DNA, the CDR3 is TGCGCCAGCACTCCCCGGGGACAGGGGTCGTACGAGCAGTACTTC.

This clone has more than one count but fewer than ten. The gene calls are TRBV7-2 and TRBJ2-1, with D perhaps matching TRBD2 (6 bases). The germline V gene encodes CDR1 SGHTA and CDR2 FQGNSA. V was cut by 0 bases and J by 4 bases, with 10 bases left in between. The CDR3 loop spans 15 amino acids. DNA for the CDR3: TGTGCCAGCAGCTTAGCCGGGACTTCTTACAATGAGCAGTTCTTC. Protein: CASSLAGTSYNEQFF.

The J gene is TRBJ1-1, the V gene TRBV5-6; D call uncertain. Trimming took off 4 bases at V and 6 bases at J, with 7 bases between the two ends. Germline loops: CDR1 SGHDT, CDR2 YYEEEE. This CDR3 comprises 11 residues. The CDR3 sequence is CASSRESEAFF. CDR3 in DNA: TGTGCCAGCAGCCGTGAGTCTGAAGCTTTCTTT.

This chain joins TRBV2 and TRBJ2-3; TRBD2 aligns across 9 bases. The V segment lost 6 bases and the J segment 3 bases; nucleotides outside the gene matches: 4. The CDR3 is 14 amino acids. Per the germline V gene, CDR1 is SNHLY and CDR2 is FYNNEI. This CDR3 is CASSAGGVTDTQYF. CDR3 sequence (DNA): TGTGCCAGCAGCGCGGGGGGGGTGACAGATACGCAGTATTTT.

This chain connects TRBV9 to TRBJ1-5; D is perhaps TRBD1 (5 bases). The CDR3 is 15 residues long. V lost 3 bases to trimming and J lost 4 bases, with 14 bases between them. Germline-derived CDR1 and CDR2 are SGDLS and YYNGEE. The CDR3 nucleotides read TGTGCCAGCAGCGGGTCGACGGGGGATAATCAGCCCCAGCATTTT. Protein: CASSGSTGDNQPQHF.

The rearrangement joins TRBV7-8 to TRBJ2-1; 7 nucleotides align to TRBD2. Germline CDR1 is SGHVS and CDR2 is FQNEAQ. This CDR3 has 14 residues. V shed 4 bases, J shed 12 bases, and the junction held 12 bases outside the gene matches. CDR3 amino acids: CASSSLSTGGMQFF. The CDR3 DNA follows: TGTGCCAGCAGCTCCCTATCGACGGGAGGAATGCAGTTCTTC.

CDR3 DNA sequence: TGTGCCAGCAGCGGGGACAGCCTCTATGGCTACACCTTC. Amino acids: CASSGDSLYGYTF. The chain couples TRBV14 to TRBJ1-2; TRBD1 agrees at 7 bases. CDR3 length: 13 amino acids. From germline, CDR1 is SGHDN and CDR2 FVKESK. Trimming took 5 bases from V and 4 from J; bases not matched to a gene: 4.